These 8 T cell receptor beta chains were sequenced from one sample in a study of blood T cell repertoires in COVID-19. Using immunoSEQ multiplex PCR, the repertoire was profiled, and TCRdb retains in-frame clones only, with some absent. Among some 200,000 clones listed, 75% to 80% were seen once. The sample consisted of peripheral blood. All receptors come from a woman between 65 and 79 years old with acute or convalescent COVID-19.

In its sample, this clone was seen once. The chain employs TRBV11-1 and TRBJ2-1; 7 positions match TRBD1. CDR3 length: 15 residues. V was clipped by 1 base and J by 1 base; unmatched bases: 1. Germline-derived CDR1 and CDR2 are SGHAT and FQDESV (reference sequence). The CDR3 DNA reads TGTGCCAGCAGCTTAGGACAGGGATCCTACAATGAGCAGTTCTTC. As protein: CASSLGQGSYNEQFF.

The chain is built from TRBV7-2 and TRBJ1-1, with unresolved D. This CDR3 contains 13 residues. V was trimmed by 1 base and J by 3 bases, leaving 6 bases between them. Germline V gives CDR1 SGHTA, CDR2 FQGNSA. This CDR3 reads CASSLGSDTEAFF. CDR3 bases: TGTGCCAGCAGCTTAGGTTCCGACACTGAAGCTTTCTTT.

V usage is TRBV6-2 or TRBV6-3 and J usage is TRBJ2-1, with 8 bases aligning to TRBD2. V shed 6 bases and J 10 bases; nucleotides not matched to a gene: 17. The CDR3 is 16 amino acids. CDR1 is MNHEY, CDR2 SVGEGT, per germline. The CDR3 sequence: CASSSPAGGGLGEQFF. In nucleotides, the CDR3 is TGTGCCAGCAGCTCCCCTGCGGGAGGTGGATTAGGGGAGCAGTTCTTC.

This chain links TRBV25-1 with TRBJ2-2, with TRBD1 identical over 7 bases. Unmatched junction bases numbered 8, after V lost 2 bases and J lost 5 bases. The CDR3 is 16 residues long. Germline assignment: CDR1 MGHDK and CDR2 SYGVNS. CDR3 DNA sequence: TGTGCCAGCAGTGAACCCAGGGGGATAGGAACCGGGGAGCTGTTTTTT. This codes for CASSEPRGIGTGELFF.

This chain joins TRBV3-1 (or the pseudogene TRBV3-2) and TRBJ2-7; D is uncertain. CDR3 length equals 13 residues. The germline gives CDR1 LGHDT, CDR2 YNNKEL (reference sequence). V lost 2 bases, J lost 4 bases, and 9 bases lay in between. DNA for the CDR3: TGTGCCAGCAGCCAAAGGAGCGAATACGAGCAGTACTTC. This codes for CASSQRSEYEQYF.

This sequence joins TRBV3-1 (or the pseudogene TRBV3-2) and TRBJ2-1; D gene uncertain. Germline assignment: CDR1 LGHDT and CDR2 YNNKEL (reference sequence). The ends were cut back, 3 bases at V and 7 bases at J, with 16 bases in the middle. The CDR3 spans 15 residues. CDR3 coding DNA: TGTGCCAGCAGCCATGCAGTTCCATATTTTAATGAGCAGTTCTTC. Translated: CASSHAVPYFNEQFF.

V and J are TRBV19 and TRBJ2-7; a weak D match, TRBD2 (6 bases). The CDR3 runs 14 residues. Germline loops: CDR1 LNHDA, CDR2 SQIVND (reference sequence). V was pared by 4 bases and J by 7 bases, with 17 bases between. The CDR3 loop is CASSRGSGVWEQYF. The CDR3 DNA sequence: TGTGCCAGTAGTAGAGGTTCGGGGGTCTGGGAGCAGTACTTC.

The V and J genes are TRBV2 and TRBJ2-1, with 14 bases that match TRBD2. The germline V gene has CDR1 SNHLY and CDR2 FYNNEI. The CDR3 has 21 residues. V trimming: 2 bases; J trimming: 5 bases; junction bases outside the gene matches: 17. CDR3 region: CASSESLGLAGEVLWNNEQFF. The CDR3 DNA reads TGTGCCAGCAGTGAAAGTCTGGGACTAGCGGGAGAGGTATTGTGGAACAATGAGCAGTTCTTC.